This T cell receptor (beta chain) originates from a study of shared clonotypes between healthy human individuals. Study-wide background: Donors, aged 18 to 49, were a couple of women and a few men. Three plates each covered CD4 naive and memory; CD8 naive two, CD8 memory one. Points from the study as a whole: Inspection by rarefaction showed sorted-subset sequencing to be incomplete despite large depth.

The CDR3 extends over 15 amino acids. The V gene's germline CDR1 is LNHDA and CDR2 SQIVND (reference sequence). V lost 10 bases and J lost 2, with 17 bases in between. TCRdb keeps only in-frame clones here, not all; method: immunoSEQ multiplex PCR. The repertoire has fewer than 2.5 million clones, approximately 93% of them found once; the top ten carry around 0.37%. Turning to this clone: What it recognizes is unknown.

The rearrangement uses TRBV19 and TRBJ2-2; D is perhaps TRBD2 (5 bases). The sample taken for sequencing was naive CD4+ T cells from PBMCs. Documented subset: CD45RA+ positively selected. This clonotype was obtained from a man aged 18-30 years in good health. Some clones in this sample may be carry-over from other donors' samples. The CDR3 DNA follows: TGTGCCACCTCAAGATACAGCGGAAACACCGGGGAGCTGTTTTTT. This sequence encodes CATSRYSGNTGELFF.